The 5 T cell receptor beta chains below come from one sample, sequenced in a study of shared clonotypes between healthy human individuals. Assay: immunoSEQ multiplex PCR; the TCRdb copy retains only in-frame clones and omits some. The sample consists of about 1 million clones, about 80% of them appearing once. Sequencing was done on a sample of memory CD4+ T cells sorted from blood. Sample subset: CD45RA-negative fraction. Every receptor here comes from a man in his late teens or twenties in good health.

The chain has TRBV30 and TRBJ2-2, with D possibly being TRBD2 (6 bases). The CDR3 is 14 residues long. Trimming left V 5 bases short and J 2 bases short, with 12 bases between. The germline CDR1 and CDR2 sequences are GTSNPN and SVGIG (reference sequence). In DNA form, the CDR3 reads TGTGCCTGGGTTGGGACTTCCAACACCGGGGAGCTGTTTTTT. Its protein is CAWVGTSNTGELFF.

The chain links TRBV18 to TRBJ2-3; a possible D gene is TRBD1 (6 bases). CDR3 length: 16 amino acids. The V end lost 3 bases, the J end lost 6 bases, and 19 bases lay between the germline ends. Germline V gene data show CDR1 as KGHSH and CDR2 as LQKENI. CDR3 amino acids: CASSPSQQGWGDTQYF. The CDR3 DNA is TGTGCCAGCTCACCCTCCCAACAGGGCTGGGGGGATACGCAGTATTTT. Based on the CDR3 plus reference TRBV18 and TRBJ2-3, the full variable domain is NAGVMQNPRHLVRRRGQEARLRCSPMKGHSHVYWYRQLPEEGLKFMVYLQKENIIDESGMPKERFSAEFPKEGPSILRIQQVVRGDSAAYFCASSPSQQGWGDTQYFGPGTRLTVL.

The chain carries TRBV25-1 and TRBJ1-4; D uncertain. V lost 3 bases and J 3 bases, leaving 14 bases between the germline ends. In germline, CDR1 is MGHDK, CDR2 SYGVNS. This CDR3 region has 16 residues. CDR3 residues: CASSDRRAGANEKLFF. Written as DNA, the CDR3 is TGTGCCAGCAGTGATCGGAGGGCTGGGGCTAATGAAAAACTGTTTTTT. Together with reference TRBV25-1 and TRBJ1-4, the CDR3 gives the full variable domain: EADIYQTPRYLVIGTGKKITLECSQTMGHDKMYWYQQDPGMELHLIHYSYGVNSTEKGDLSSESTVSRIRTEHFPLTLESARPSHTSQYLCASSDRRAGANEKLFFGSGTQLSVL.

This clone was detected only once. The V gene is TRBV5-4, the J gene TRBJ2-3; possible D gene TRBD2, 5 bases. The V and J ends lost 0 bases and 6 bases respectively, with 8 bases between them. The CDR3 has 13 residues. The germline CDR1 and CDR2 sequences are SGHNT and YYREEE (reference sequence). CDR3 coding DNA: TGTGCCAGCAGCTTGGGACTACGGGATACGCAGTATTTT. This codes for CASSLGLRDTQYF.

The chain carries TRBV5-6 and TRBJ2-2; TRBD1 matches 7 bases. The germline V gene encodes CDR1 SGHDT and CDR2 YYEEEE. V shed 0 bases and J 6 bases; nucleotides not matched to a gene: 2. CDR3 length: 14 amino acids. For the CDR3, the DNA is TGTGCCAGCAGCTTGGTTCAGGGGGCCGGGGAGCTGTTTTTT. This encodes CASSLVQGAGELFF.